The following is a T cell receptor beta chain sequence with its context. This clonotype was seen at least ten times. No antigen is known for it. Base qualities are missing; no much larger clone stands one base away. The library was generated by 5' RACE. The sequencing machine was a NextSeq 500. The TCR library protocol attached a unique molecular identifier to each TCR cDNA molecule to allow correction of PCR and sequencing errors. Turning to the authors' computational methods: TCR identification, UMI-based error correction and CDR3 extraction were all carried out with Decombinator tools. Expanded TCRs were defined as those above a frequency of 2 per 1,000, corresponding to the top 1% of the tumor frequency distribution. Each repertoire was subsampled 100 times to 5,000 TCRs, after which Renyi diversity was computed with the R vegan package. CDR3 similarity networks were constructed using string-kernel similarity of amino acid triplets, with links drawn between CDR3s whose pairwise similarity was above 0.82. The public sequencing data were trimmed at Q25 with fastp and processed into clonotypes with MiXCR by TCRdb, which kept only in-frame beta chains. Rows with one shared CDR3 protein collapse into an entry with the most common genes and DNA. TCRdb's processing, not the study's, gives the V and J calls here. Present in this sample are tens of thousands of distinct CDR3 sequences, approximately 13% of which were seen just once. Together, the top ten hold around 54% of the sample.

The data were obtained in a study of spatial heterogeneity in lung cancer (dated by TCRdb to the late 2010s). Concerning the study at large: Beta-chain transcripts were consistently detected in greater numbers than alpha-chain transcripts, which likely reflected higher beta-chain transcript abundance. In the raw uncorrected reads, each unique combination of TCR and UMI appeared on average more than ten times. The study linked features of the TCR repertoire to counts of nonsynonymous mutations, which were determined by whole-exome sequencing of tumor tissue. The study quantitatively compared TCR alpha and beta repertoires across multiple tumor regions, matched nontumor lung and blood in non-small cell lung cancer. At surgery, both alpha and beta chains were TCR-sequenced in 200 to 250 tumor regions, 63 to 80 matched nontumor lung samples and a few dozen PBMC samples. What the study reported, not specific to this receptor: Ubiquitous expanded tumor TCRs showed up in blood more often at tumor resection than at routine follow-up. Additional single-cell paired TCR alpha and beta sequencing was considered necessary to confirm, at a functional level, the hypothesis that regional TCRs recognize regional mutations.

The sample's time point label, in plain terms: sample taken at primary tumor resection. The donors were some 70 patients from the lung TRACERx cohort who had early-stage, untreated non-small cell lung cancer. For TCR sequencing, whole RNA was extracted from tumor and nontumor lung tissue, or from cryopreserved PBMC samples, and no cell sorting was done. Only patients with enough RNA available from two or more tumor regions were chosen for TCR sequencing. Between the V and J ends, shortened by 1 base and 1 base respectively, the junction contains 14 bases. The germline V gene provides CDR1 SGHDT and CDR2 YYEEEE. Measured from the cysteine to the phenylalanine, the CDR3 is 16 residues long. The entry retains the CDR3 DNA only, 48 bases that are in frame from base 1.

The material sequenced was PBMCs, taken at surgery. The receptor's source is a male donor with early-stage non-small cell lung cancer. The chain uses TRBV5-6 and TRBJ1-1, with the identity of the D gene unclear. The nucleotide sequence is given as TGTGCCAGCAGCTTGTCTATTGGGATTAGGAACACTGAAGCTTTCTTT. The resulting protein is CASSLSIGIRNTEAFF.